This T cell receptor (beta chain) emerged from a study of blood T cell repertoires in COVID-19. This clone appeared a single time. The CDR3 sequence is 12 residues long. Germline V lookup: CDR1 KGHDR, CDR2 SFDVKD. Trimming stripped 3 bases from V and 11 bases from J, with 10 bases between. Generated by immunoSEQ multiplex PCR, the TCRdb table keeps only in-frame clones and is missing some. The sample contains around 50,000 clones, around 73% of which appear only once. The TCR originated in a woman aged 45-65 years with acute COVID-19. The genes are TRBV24-1 and TRBJ2-1, with a tentative D call TRBD1 (6 bases). Specimen: PBMCs or T cells enriched from blood (not recorded which). The CDR3 sequence: CATSDQQGQQFF. The CDR3 nucleotides are TGTGCCACCAGTGATCAGCAGGGGCAGCAGTTCTTC.